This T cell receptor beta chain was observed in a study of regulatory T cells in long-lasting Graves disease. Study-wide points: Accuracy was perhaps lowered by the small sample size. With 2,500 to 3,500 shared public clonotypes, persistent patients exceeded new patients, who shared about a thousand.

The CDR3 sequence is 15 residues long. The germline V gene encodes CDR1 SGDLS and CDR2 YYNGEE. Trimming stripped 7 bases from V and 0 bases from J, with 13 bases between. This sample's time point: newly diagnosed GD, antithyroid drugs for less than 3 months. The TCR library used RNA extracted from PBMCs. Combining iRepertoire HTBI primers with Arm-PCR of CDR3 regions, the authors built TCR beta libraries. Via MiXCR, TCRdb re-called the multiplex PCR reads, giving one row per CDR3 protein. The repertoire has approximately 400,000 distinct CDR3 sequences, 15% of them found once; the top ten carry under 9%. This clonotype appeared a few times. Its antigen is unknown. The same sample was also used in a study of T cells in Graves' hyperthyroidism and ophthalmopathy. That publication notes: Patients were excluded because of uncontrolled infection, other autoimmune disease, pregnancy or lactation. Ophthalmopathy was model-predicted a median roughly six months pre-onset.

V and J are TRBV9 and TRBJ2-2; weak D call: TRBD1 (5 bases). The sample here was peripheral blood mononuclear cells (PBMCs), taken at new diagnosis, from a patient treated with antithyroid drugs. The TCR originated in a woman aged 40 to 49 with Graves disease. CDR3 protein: CASGHPPANTGELFF. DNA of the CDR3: TGTGCCAGCGGACACCCTCCGGCGAACACCGGGGAGCTGTTTTTT.